A selection of T cell receptor beta chains follows, all from one sample in a study of cytotoxic CD8 clonotypes in ibrutinib-treated CLL. Profiled with immunoSEQ multiplex PCR; TCRdb holds only in-frame clones, not every one. The sample has under 150,000 clones; approximately 81% are singletons. Material: PBMCs, obtained after 24 months of ibrutinib treatment. The source of these receptors is a human donor with chronic lymphocytic leukemia. Each CDR3 is given with its conserved first and last residue. D genes are given only for firm matches. The listing skips clone size in some rows; elsewhere it reads once, few, many or a size class.

d_gene	v_gene	abundance	j_gene	CDR3nt	CDR3aa
-	TRBV27	-	TRBJ2-3	TGTGCCAGCAGTCGCATCAGTGGGGATACGCAGTATTTT	CASSRISGDTQYF
-	TRBV2	-	TRBJ2-5	TGTGCCAGCAGTGCCCTTGGGGGAGCAATGGAGACCCAGTACTTC	CASSALGGAMETQYF
TRBD1	TRBV6-5	few	TRBJ1-4	TGTGCCAGCACCGGACAGGCAGCCGGGGGGGAAAAACTGTTTTTT	CASTGQAAGGEKLFF
-	TRBV10-3	-	TRBJ2-3	TGTGCCAGCAGCCCAACAACAGATACGCAGTATTTT	CASSPTTDTQYF
TRBD1	TRBV7-9	few	TRBJ1-6	TGTGCCAGCAGCCCTCGACAGGGGGCCAATTCACCCCTCCACTTT	CASSPRQGANSPLHF
-	TRBV19	-	TRBJ2-2	TGTGCCAGTAGTATCGCCCCGGGACAAGGAACCTCGGGGACCCCCGGGGAGCTGTTTTTT	CASSIAPGQGTSGTPGELFF
-	TRBV7-2	few	TRBJ1-5	TGTGCCAGCAGCTTTGAGGGACCAAATCAGCCCCAGCATTTT	CASSFEGPNQPQHF
-	TRBV18	-	TRBJ1-4	TGTGCCAGCTCACCCAGGGGCTCTAATGAAAAACTGTTTTTT	CASSPRGSNEKLFF
-	TRBV19	-	TRBJ2-2	TGTGCCAGTAGTATCCGAGGCAGGGATTGGACCGGGGAGCTGTTTTTT	CASSIRGRDWTGELFF
-	TRBV5-1	-	TRBJ2-5	TGCGCCAGCAGCACCTCGGGGGCCTTCCAAGAGACCCAGTACTTC	CASSTSGAFQETQYF
-	TRBV29-1	-	TRBJ1-5	TGCAGCGTTGTAGAGGGTGCCAATCAGCCCCAGCATTTT	CSVVEGANQPQHF
-	TRBV5-4	-	TRBJ2-2	TGTGCCAGCAGCTTGGGCGGGGGCAGGACCGGGGAGCTGTTTTTT	CASSLGGGRTGELFF
-	TRBV29-1	-	TRBJ2-6	TGCAGCGTTCTCGGGGGGACAGGAGGCTCTGGGGCCAACGTCCTGACTTTC	CSVLGGTGGSGANVLTF
TRBD1	TRBV4-2	-	TRBJ1-2	TGTGCCAGCAGCCAATACACAGGGGCCTCTAACTATGGCTACACCTTC	CASSQYTGASNYGYTF
TRBD1	TRBV6-5	-	TRBJ1-4	TGTGCCAGCAGCCCCAACAGGGGGATGGGTGAAAAACTGTTTTTT	CASSPNRGMGEKLFF
TRBD1	TRBV2	-	TRBJ2-7	TGTGCCAGCAGCCGACAGGGGAATGAGCAGTACTTC	CASSRQGNEQYF
-	TRBV6-1	-	TRBJ1-2	TGCGCCAGCACTGCCGGGTTTTTAGGCTATGGCTACACCTTC	CASTAGFLGYGYTF
-	TRBV6-5	-	TRBJ2-7	TGTGCCACAAGACAGCGACGAAGCTCCTACGAGCAGTACTTC	CATRQRRSSYEQYF
TRBD1	TRBV5-1	once	TRBJ1-2	TGCGCCAGCAGCCCTGGACAGGGGGCGGGTGGTGGCTACACCTTC	CASSPGQGAGGGYTF
TRBD1	TRBV11-2	-	TRBJ1-2	TGTGCCAGCAGCCGAGAGGGGGGACAGTCTTCCCATCGTGGCTACACCTTC	CASSREGGQSSHRGYTF
-	TRBV7-9	-	TRBJ1-1	TGTGCCAGCAGCTTGCAGTTGGTGAACACTGAAGCTTTCTTT	CASSLQLVNTEAFF
-	TRBV5-1	-	TRBJ1-4	TGCGCCAGCAGCTTGAGGAGCTCATCCACGATTGGTGAAAAACTGTTTTTT	CASSLRSSSTIGEKLFF
-	TRBV7-8	-	TRBJ1-4	TGTGCCAGCAGCGGTAGAACGGGGGCAACTAATGAAAAACTGTTTTTT	CASSGRTGATNEKLFF
-	TRBV19	-	TRBJ2-4	TGTGCCAGCTTGGGCCTACACCCCTCCAAAAACATTCAGTACTTC	CASLGLHPSKNIQYF
-	TRBV10-2	-	TRBJ1-1	TGCGCCAGCACTTCGGGGAACACTGAAGCTTTCTTT	CASTSGNTEAFF
-	TRBV6-1	-	TRBJ2-5	TGTGCCAGCAGACCCGAGGGGCAGTTACAAGAGACCCAGTACTTC	CASRPEGQLQETQYF
TRBD1	TRBV7-9	once	TRBJ2-4	TGTGCCAGCAGCCCCGACAGGGTACTAGCCAAAAACATTCAGTACTTC	CASSPDRVLAKNIQYF
TRBD1	TRBV29-1	-	TRBJ1-2	TGCAGCGTCGAAGGGGGCTACGCCACCCCCCGGGGCTATGGCTACACCTTC	CSVEGGYATPRGYGYTF
-	TRBV6-4	-	TRBJ1-3	TGTGCCAGCACCGGGGCGGTAAACTCTGGAAACACCATATATTTT	CASTGAVNSGNTIYF
-	TRBV7-9	-	TRBJ1-2	TGTGCCAGCAGCGATACGGCCCGGGACGCTAACTATGGCTACACCTTC	CASSDTARDANYGYTF
TRBD1	TRBV27	few	TRBJ2-7	TGTGCCAGCAGTACCGGGACAGAGTCCTACGAGCAGTACTTC	CASSTGTESYEQYF
-	TRBV4-1	-	TRBJ1-1	TGCGCCAGCAGCCAAGCCCCCACAGGGCTGGCGATGTGGGAAACTGAAGCTTTCTTT	CASSQAPTGLAMWETEAFF
-	TRBV9	once	TRBJ1-1	TGTGCCAGCAGCGTAGGACAACACACTGAAGCTTTCTTT	CASSVGQHTEAFF
-	TRBV7-9	-	TRBJ1-1	TGTGCCAGCAGCTTAGCAGGCCAGAACACTGAAGCTTTCTTT	CASSLAGQNTEAFF
TRBD1	TRBV27	-	TRBJ1-1	TGTGCCAGCAGTTCCGACAGGGGTCGAGCTTTCTTT	CASSSDRGRAFF
-	TRBV2	-	TRBJ1-2	TGTGCCAGCAGTGCAAGACAGAACTATGGCTACACCTTC	CASSARQNYGYTF
-	TRBV30	-	TRBJ2-7	TGTGCCTGGAGTCATCAATACGAGCAGTACTTC	CAWSHQYEQYF
TRBD1	TRBV5-8	once	TRBJ2-1	TGTGCCAGCAGGAGGGACAGGGTCTACAATGAGCAGTTCTTC	CASRRDRVYNEQFF
-	TRBV7-9	-	TRBJ2-1	TGTGCCAGCAGCTCCGGACCCGCGAAATACAATGAGCAGTTCTTC	CASSSGPAKYNEQFF
-	TRBV5-4	-	TRBJ2-6	TGTGCCAGCAGCTTGGGTAGGGGGGCCAACGTCCTGACTTTC	CASSLGRGANVLTF
TRBD1	TRBV5-1	-	TRBJ1-2	TGCGCCAGCAGCAGAGGGACAGCTCCTGGCTACACCTTC	CASSRGTAPGYTF
-	TRBV18	-	TRBJ2-6	TGTGCCAGCTCACCAAAAGGGATCGGGAGCTCTGGGGCCAACGTCCTGACTTTC	CASSPKGIGSSGANVLTF
TRBD1	TRBV29-1	-	TRBJ1-4	TGCAGCGCCGGACGACAGGGGGAAAAACTGTTTTTT	CSAGRQGEKLFF
-	TRBV5-1	-	TRBJ2-5	TGCGCCAGCAGCTTGGCCGGTGCTGAAGAGACCCAGTACTTC	CASSLAGAEETQYF
TRBD1	TRBV18	-	TRBJ1-6	TGTGCCAGCTCAAGCGGGCCAGGGGGCTCGAATTCACCCCTCCACTTT	CASSSGPGGSNSPLHF
-	TRBV5-1	-	TRBJ2-4	TGCGCCAGCAGCTCCGCGGGAAACATTCAGTACTTC	CASSSAGNIQYF
TRBD1	TRBV10-3	-	TRBJ1-1	TGTGCCATCAGTGAGTCGCGGACAGGGCAGCATGAAGCTTTCTTT	CAISESRTGQHEAFF
TRBD1	TRBV5-1	-	TRBJ1-1	TGCGCCAGCAGCATGACAGGGGGGTCCACTGAAGCTTTCTTT	CASSMTGGSTEAFF
TRBD1	TRBV4-3	-	TRBJ2-4	TGCGCCAGCAGCCACACAGGGGATTCCAAAAACATTCAGTACTTC	CASSHTGDSKNIQYF
-	TRBV10-3	-	TRBJ1-4	TGTGCCATCAGTGAGTCGTGGGGGCGAGGGGAAAAACTGTTTTTT	CAISESWGRGEKLFF
-	TRBV7-6	-	TRBJ1-5	TGTGCCAGCAGCTTATTACAGGACGGCAATCAGCCCCAGCATTTT	CASSLLQDGNQPQHF
TRBD2	TRBV18	once	TRBJ2-4	TGTGCCAGCTCACCAGCAAGCGGGGGGGCGAACATTCAGTACTTC	CASSPASGGANIQYF
-	TRBV27	once	TRBJ2-2	TGTGCCAGCCGGACTGCGAACACCGGGGAGCTGTTTTTT	CASRTANTGELFF
TRBD1	TRBV30	-	TRBJ1-1	TGTGCCTGGGTACGGGACAGGAACACTGAAGCTTTCTTT	CAWVRDRNTEAFF
-	TRBV19	-	TRBJ1-6	TGTGCCAGTAGTGCCGTCAGTACCTCCTATAATTCACCCCTCCACTTT	CASSAVSTSYNSPLHF
TRBD2	TRBV18	-	TRBJ2-3	TGTGCCAGCTCACCCGGACTAGCGGGGGGCACAGATACGCAGTATTTT	CASSPGLAGGTDTQYF
-	TRBV6-6	once	TRBJ2-3	TGTGCCAGCAGTTTTGATTCGACAACACGCACAGATACGCAGTATTTT	CASSFDSTTRTDTQYF
-	TRBV30	-	TRBJ1-4	TGTGCCTGGGCCCATACAGTATCTAATGAAAAACTGTTTTTT	CAWAHTVSNEKLFF
TRBD1	TRBV9	-	TRBJ2-4	TGTGCCAGCAGCCCGACAGGGAACAAAAACATTCAGTACTTC	CASSPTGNKNIQYF
TRBD1	TRBV4-2	-	TRBJ1-1	TGTGCCAGCAGCCCGACAGGGATGGGTGAAGCTTTCTTT	CASSPTGMGEAFF